This TCR beta chain was found in a study of blood T cell repertoires in COVID-19. Study-level background: Researchers got acute and convalescent COVID-19 samples from the United States, Italy and Spain.

Germline V gene sequence: CDR1 SGHRS, CDR2 YFSETQ. V shed 3 bases and J 4 bases; nucleotides not matched to a gene: 6. The CDR3 is made up of 16 amino acids. Membership in each cohort depended on participant-reported clinical history. Here immunoSEQ multiplex PCR was the method, and the copy in TCRdb shows in-frame clones only, minus some. The profile shows approximately 350,000 clones, about 88% of them singletons. Material: PBMCs or T cells enriched from blood (not recorded which). The sequence was obtained from a woman aged 30 to 39 who had recovered from COVID-19. The chain couples TRBV5-1 to TRBJ2-3, with TRBD2 identical over 12 bases. CDR3: CASSSRTSGIADTQYF. CDR3 bases: TGCGCCAGCAGCTCACGGACTAGCGGGATAGCAGATACGCAGTATTTT.